The 25 T cell receptor beta chains below all came from one sample that was sequenced in a study of metastatic and nonmetastatic thyroid tumors. TCRdb re-clonotyped the PCR reads through MiXCR. The repertoire has about 20,000 clones, under 35% of them found once; the top ten carry around 5.8%. Patients were all untreated before their thyroid surgery. What was sequenced was blood. The source is a female donor with papillary thyroid cancer or a benign thyroid nodule (not recorded which). Some clones in this sample may be carry-over from other donors' samples.

This clone is categorized as medium-sized. The chain is built from TRBV20-1 and TRBJ2-7; D might be TRBD2 (6 bases). CDR1 is DFQATT and CDR2 is SNEGSKA in the germline V gene (reference sequence). The V and J ends lost 3 bases and 1 base respectively, with 10 bases between them. This CDR3 contains 13 residues. This CDR3 is CSARRDVSYEQYF. The CDR3 coding sequence is TGCAGTGCTAGGCGGGACGTATCCTACGAGCAGTACTTC.

The chain combines TRBV2 with TRBJ2-7, with 7 bases identical to TRBD2. Unmatched junction bases numbered 22, after V lost 6 bases and J lost 8 bases. CDR1 is SNHLY and CDR2 is FYNNEI in the germline V gene. This CDR3 is built from 17 residues. The CDR3 bases are TGTGCCAGCAGCGTGACTAGCTGGAGGGCCTCGGTGTTGAAGCAGTACTTC. Amino acids: CASSVTSWRASVLKQYF.

This clone was recorded at least ten times. The chain couples TRBV6-2 or TRBV6-3 to TRBJ2-5, with D maybe TRBD1 (7 bases). Germline V gene lookup returns CDR1 MNHEY and CDR2 SVGEGT. The V end was cut by 5 bases, the J end by 1 base, with 14 bases between. The CDR3 runs 15 residues. CDR3 DNA: TGTGCCAGCAGTGGGGGCGGGACAGCCCAAGAGACCCAGTACTTC. As protein: CASSGGGTAQETQYF.

This clone was observed many times. CDR3 sequence: CASSPGQVQDTQYF. The CDR3 DNA sequence: TGTGCCAGCTCACCTGGACAGGTCCAAGATACGCAGTATTTT. This chain connects TRBV18 to TRBJ2-3; 7 positions match TRBD1. The germline V gene encodes CDR1 KGHSH and CDR2 LQKENI. V lost 3 bases and J lost 5; bases outside the gene matches: 5. The CDR3 consists of 14 residues.

The chain links TRBV20-1 to TRBJ2-7, with D perhaps matching TRBD2 (7 bases). Germline lookup yields CDR1 DFQATT and CDR2 SNEGSKA (reference sequence). The length of the CDR3 is 15 residues. Trimming left V 0 bases short and J 5 bases short, with 17 bases between. The CDR3 sequence is CSARDPGGPLNEQYF. The CDR3 nucleotides read TGCAGTGCTAGAGATCCCGGGGGGCCCTTAAACGAGCAGTACTTC.

This clone was recorded at least ten times. The germline gene is not matched at one end of the junction; a read error may be the cause. The chain joins TRBV15 to TRBJ2-7; D uncertain. The CDR3 totals 17 residues. Germline-derived CDR1 and CDR2 are LNHNV and YYDKDF (reference sequence). CDR3 in DNA: TGTGCCACCAGCAGACACGCACACTCCCGTCATCCCTACGCGCAGTACTTC. This sequence encodes CATSRHAHSRHPYAQYF.

Points on this clone: This specimen includes other DNA sequences encoding the same CDR3. The V and J genes are TRBV7-2 and TRBJ1-3; D remains unclear. V gave up 2 bases and J gave up 8 bases, with 16 bases separating them. CDR1 is SGHTA and CDR2 is FQGNSA in the germline V gene. This CDR3 contains 15 residues. CDR3 sequence (DNA): TGTGCCAGCAGCTTAAGTGGACTTTCACCGGACACCATATATTTT. Translating it yields CASSLSGLSPDTIYF.

This clone was seen many times. The gene calls are TRBV20-1 and TRBJ2-1; tentative D call: TRBD2 (5 bases). Trimming took off 3 bases at V and 4 bases at J, with 13 bases between the two ends. This CDR3 has 14 amino acids. The germline gives CDR1 DFQATT, CDR2 SNEGSKA (reference sequence). DNA for the CDR3: TGCAGTGCTAGTAGTAGCGCCCTATACAATGAGCAGTTCTTC. As protein: CSASSSALYNEQFF.

V gene TRBV12-3 or TRBV12-4 combines with J gene TRBJ1-4; 8 nucleotides line up with TRBD1. V gave up 7 bases and J gave up 11 bases; unmatched junction bases: 12. The CDR3 totals 14 residues. This CDR3 is CASTSGTGLEKLFF. CDR3 bases: TGTGCCAGCACCTCCGGGACAGGCCTGGAGAAACTGTTTTTT.

In its sample, this clone was seen many times. This chain connects TRBV7-8 to TRBJ2-3; the D gene is possibly TRBD1 (5 bases). The CDR3 is 15 amino acids. V shed 6 bases and J shed 0 bases, with 13 bases lying between them. Germline lookup yields CDR1 SGHVS and CDR2 FQNEAQ. In DNA form, the CDR3 reads TGTGCCAGCAGGATAGACACAGGTAGCACAGATACGCAGTATTTT. This codes for CASRIDTGSTDTQYF.

This clone appeared many times. This chain links TRBV11-3 with TRBJ2-1; 9 positions match TRBD2. CDR3 length: 13 amino acids. With V trimmed by 8 bases and J by 8 bases, 7 bases remained unmatched. Germline V gene data show CDR1 as SGHNT and CDR2 as YENEEA. The CDR3 DNA follows: TGTGCCAGCGGGCTAGCGGGAAGCGATGAGCAGTTCTTC. Translated, it gives CASGLAGSDEQFF.

V is TRBV6-2 or TRBV6-3 and J is TRBJ2-7; 9 bases are shared with TRBD1. V shed 0 bases and J 5 bases; nucleotides not matched to a gene: 2. Germline lookup yields CDR1 MNHEY and CDR2 SVGEGT. This CDR3 is 14 amino acids long. The CDR3 sequence is CASSYSDRGHEQYF. CDR3 nucleotide sequence: TGTGCCAGCAGTTACTCGGACAGGGGTCACGAGCAGTACTTC.

The chain uses TRBV28 and TRBJ2-7, with 8 nucleotides matching TRBD2. Germline V gene sequence: CDR1 MDHEN, CDR2 SYDVKM. The CDR3 sequence is 15 residues long. V lost 8 bases, J lost 3 bases, and 12 bases stayed unmatched. CDR3 in amino acids: CASGPGGASNYEQYF. The CDR3 bases are TGTGCCAGCGGGCCGGGGGGGGCGAGTAACTACGAGCAGTACTTC.

The chain recombines TRBV30 with TRBJ1-6, with D hard to call. From germline, CDR1 is GTSNPN and CDR2 SVGIG (reference sequence). The V and J ends lost 0 bases and 7 bases respectively, with 10 bases between them. The CDR3 extends over 14 amino acids. The CDR3 loop reads CAWSVPIPNSPLHF. The DNA of the CDR3 is TGTGCCTGGAGTGTACCGATTCCGAATTCACCCCTCCACTTT.

This clone was seen more than once but under ten times. The chain is built from TRBV6-1 and TRBJ1-1; 8 bases line up with TRBD1. The CDR3 has 14 residues. The V and J ends lost 6 bases and 2 bases, in that order; junction bases with no gene match: 5. Germline-derived CDR1 and CDR2 are MNHNS and SASEGT. The CDR3 sequence is CASRVTGANTEAFF. The CDR3 DNA is TGTGCCAGCAGGGTGACAGGGGCCAACACTGAAGCTTTCTTT.

The sample holds many counts of this clone. The chain combines TRBV11-2 with TRBJ2-1; a possible D gene is TRBD2 (5 bases). V lost 2 bases and J lost 6, with 8 bases in between. CDR1 and CDR2 from the germline V gene are SGHAT and FQNNGV. The CDR3 has 13 residues. The CDR3 sequence: CASSLSSSNEQFF. In DNA, the CDR3 is TGTGCCAGCAGCTTATCTAGCAGCAATGAGCAGTTCTTC.

The sample holds a few counts of this clone. This sequence joins TRBV2 and TRBJ2-7; the D gene is possibly TRBD1 (5 bases). This CDR3 is built from 13 residues. Looked up from germline, CDR1 is SNHLY and CDR2 is FYNNEI. The V end lost 7 bases, the J end lost 2 bases, and 12 bases lay between the germline ends. CDR3 residues: CASMYRFTYEQYF. DNA of the CDR3: TGTGCCAGCATGTACAGGTTTACCTACGAGCAGTACTTC.

The chain joins TRBV2 to TRBJ2-7; D is unclear. CDR3 length: 12 residues. Trimming removed 3 bases at V and 5 bases at J, with 8 bases between. In germline, CDR1 is SNHLY, CDR2 FYNNEI. CDR3 in DNA: TGTGCCAGCAGTGACCTAAACGACGAGCAGTACTTC. This encodes CASSDLNDEQYF.

A note on this clone: Relative to the germline gene, one junction end is altered; a read error may explain this. V usage is TRBV20-1 and J usage is TRBJ2-1, with 12 positions matching TRBD2. The CDR3 loop spans 18 amino acids. Germline CDR1 and CDR2: DFQATT and SNEGSKA (reference sequence). The CDR3 bases are TGCAGTGCTAGAGATGGACTAGCGGGATGGTTCCTACAGGATGAGCATTTCTTC. This codes for CSARDGLAGWFLQDEHFF.

V and J are TRBV20-1 and TRBJ1-1; perhaps TRBD1 as D (6 bases). V lost 5 bases and J lost 7, with 20 bases in between. Germline CDR1 DFQATT, CDR2 SNEGSKA (reference sequence). The CDR3 is 14 amino acids. CDR3 protein: CSARHRDGAGEAFF. For the CDR3, the DNA is TGCAGTGCTCGACACAGGGACGGTGCGGGTGAAGCTTTCTTT.

This clone occurred many times. This chain links TRBV20-1 with TRBJ1-1; no firm D call. Trimming left V 5 bases short and J 1 base short, with 11 bases between. The CDR3 runs 13 residues. The germline V gene has CDR1 DFQATT and CDR2 SNEGSKA (reference sequence). The chain's CDR3 is CSALDTANTEAFF. The CDR3 coding sequence is TGCAGTGCTCTTGACACGGCGAACACTGAAGCTTTCTTT.

CDR3 amino acids: CASSLSSGQEQYF. In DNA form, the CDR3 reads TGTGCCAGCAGCTTATCCTCAGGGCAAGAGCAGTACTTC. The chain joins TRBV7-2 to TRBJ2-7; a weak D match, TRBD1 (5 bases). Trimming shortened V by 2 bases and J by 7 bases, and 12 bases separated the two germline ends. The CDR3 has 13 amino acids. The germline CDR1 and CDR2 sequences are SGHTA and FQGNSA. Full variable domain (rest looked up from reference TRBV7-2 and TRBJ2-7): GAGVSQSPSNKVTEKGKDVELRCDPISGHTALYWYRQSLGQGLEFLIYFQGNSAPDKSGLPSDRFSAERTGGSVSTLTIQRTQQEDSAVYLCASSLSSGQEQYFGPGTRLTVT.

The chain is built from TRBV11-2 and TRBJ2-1; D tentatively reads TRBD1 or TRBD2 (5 bases each). The germline CDR1 and CDR2 sequences are SGHAT and FQNNGV. The CDR3 is 16 amino acids. V lost 5 bases and J 4 bases, leaving 18 bases between the germline ends. The CDR3 nucleotides are TGTGCCAGCAGCCTTAGGGGTGGGGGTACTTACAATGAGCAGTTCTTC. Its protein is CASSLRGGGTYNEQFF.

This clone is termed medium-sized. The V and J genes are TRBV20-1 and TRBJ1-1; no definite D call. CDR3 length: 14 residues. The V gene lost 4 bases and the J gene lost 1 base, with 13 bases spanning the gap. Per germline, CDR1 DFQATT and CDR2 SNEGSKA (reference sequence). The CDR3 nucleotides are TGCAGTGCTAAGACCGCCGGGAAGAACACTGAAGCTTTCTTT. Encoded protein: CSAKTAGKNTEAFF.

V and J are TRBV20-1 and TRBJ1-1; tentative D call: TRBD1 (6 bases). Germline V gene data show CDR1 as DFQATT and CDR2 as SNEGSKA (reference sequence). V shed 2 bases and J shed 2 bases, with 12 bases lying between them. The CDR3 has 14 residues. The CDR3 bases are TGCAGTGCTAGATCGGACAGCCTAAACACTGAAGCTTTCTTT. Translation gives CSARSDSLNTEAFF.